These 11 T cell receptor beta chains originate from one sample sequenced in a study of neurological immune-mediated disorders. Each CDR3 protein is one row after TCRdb ran MiXCR on the 5' RACE reads. The repertoire consists of about 120,000 distinct CDR3 sequences, with approximately 3.2% occurring once and the leading ten covering over 1%. Sequenced: PBMCs. The receptors were gathered from a woman aged 25 to 39 with multiple sclerosis.

This clonotype has only one observation. A much larger clone sits a single nucleotide away, making a read error possible. The chain couples TRBV7-6 to TRBJ1-1; D is perhaps TRBD1 (5 bases). Germline V gene lookup returns CDR1 SGHVS and CDR2 FNYEAQ. CDR3 size: 11 residues. For the CDR3, the DNA is TGTGACAGCAGCTTAGCAGGGGAAGCTTTCTTT. The encoded protein is CDSSLAGEAFF.

This clonotype was recorded many times. The chain joins TRBV3-1 to TRBJ1-1; no definite D call. The V end was cut by 0 bases, the J end by 8 bases, with 13 bases between. The germline V gene has CDR1 LGHDT and CDR2 YNNKEL (reference sequence). This CDR3 comprises 14 residues. The CDR3 here is CASSQDFTQLEAFF. CDR3 coding DNA: TGTGCCAGCAGCCAAGACTTTACGCAACTCGAAGCTTTCTTT.

The table lists this clonotype with many counts. The chain combines TRBV5-1 with TRBJ2-1; 9 nucleotides line up with TRBD2. With V trimmed by 5 bases and J by 8 bases, 14 bases remained unmatched. Germline CDR1 SGHRS, CDR2 YFSETQ. CDR3 length: 16 residues. For the CDR3, the DNA is TGCGCCAGCAGGCGGATGACTAGCGGCCCTTCGGATGAGCAGTTCTTC. Translating it yields CASRRMTSGPSDEQFF.

This clonotype was recorded at least ten times. The J gene is TRBJ2-7, the V gene TRBV5-6; perhaps D is TRBD1 or TRBD2 (7 bases each). Germline V lookup: CDR1 SGHDT, CDR2 YYEEEE. V was pared by 0 bases and J by 2 bases, with 12 bases between. The CDR3 has 15 amino acids. The chain's CDR3 is CASSLGQGGTYEQYF. In nucleotides, the CDR3 is TGTGCCAGCAGCTTGGGACAGGGAGGGACCTACGAGCAGTACTTC.

Ten or more counts support this clonotype. The chain combines TRBV12-3 or TRBV12-4 with TRBJ2-5; 12 nucleotides line up with TRBD1. There are 17 residues in the CDR3. Trimming at V came to 5 bases and at J to 4 bases, leaving 11 bases not matched to a gene. CDR3 in DNA: TGTGCCAGCAGTACCGAAAGACCGGGACAGGGGGCAGAGACCCAGTACTTC. It encodes CASSTERPGQGAETQYF.

Only a few counts were recorded for this clonotype. Possible read error: a much larger clone is one base away. The rearrangement uses TRBV5-1 and TRBJ2-6; D may be TRBD1 (5 bases). Germline CDR1 reads SGHRS; CDR2 reads YFSETQ. This CDR3 spans 14 amino acids. CDR3 coding DNA: TGCGCCAGCAGCGGGTCCTCTGGGGCCAAAGTCCTGACTTTC. Its protein is CASSGSSGAKVLTF.

The chain recombines TRBV7-2 with TRBJ2-1, with D tentatively TRBD1 (7 bases). Germline V lookup: CDR1 SGHTA, CDR2 FQGNSA. CDR3 size: 12 residues. With 5 bases removed from V and 15 bases from J, the gap between germline ends came to 17 bases. CDR3 sequence reads: CASSIQGGAWFF. The CDR3 region has the DNA TGTGCCAGCAGCATCCAGGGGGGCGCGTGGTTCTTC.

This clonotype was seen ten or more times. This sequence joins TRBV6-5 and TRBJ2-3; 12 bases are a match to TRBD2. The trim removed 5 bases at V and 2 bases at J, leaving 5 bases unmatched. CDR1 is MNHEY and CDR2 is SVGAGI in the germline V gene. This CDR3 is built from 16 residues. The CDR3 DNA is TGTGCCAGCAGTCCTACTAGCGGGGGGTACACAGATACGCAGTATTTT. Translation gives CASSPTSGGYTDTQYF.

Many counts were recorded for this clonotype. The chain has TRBV5-1 and TRBJ2-3; 13 bases are a match to TRBD2. V shed 3 bases, J shed 4 bases, and the junction held 8 bases outside the gene matches. CDR1 and CDR2 from the germline V gene are SGHRS and YFSETQ. The length of the CDR3 is 17 residues. The CDR3 loop reads CASSYSLAGGPADTQYF. DNA for the CDR3: TGCGCCAGCAGCTATTCACTAGCGGGAGGGCCGGCAGATACGCAGTATTTT. Filled out from reference TRBV5-1 and TRBJ2-3, the complete variable domain reads KAGVTQTPRYLIKTRGQQVTLSCSPISGHRSVSWYQQTPGQGLQFLFEYFSETQRNKGNFPGRFSGRQFSNSRSEMNVSTLELGDSALYLCASSYSLAGGPADTQYFGPGTRLTVL.

At least ten counts were recorded for this clonotype. V is TRBV6-6 and J is TRBJ1-2; D gene uncertain. The CDR3 covers 10 residues. The V gene's germline CDR1 is MNHNY and CDR2 SVGAGI (reference sequence). Deletions cut 6 bases from V and 4 bases from J, with 3 bases between. The CDR3 protein is CASRSYGYTF. CDR3 DNA sequence: TGTGCCAGCAGGAGCTATGGCTACACCTTC.

This clonotype appeared many times. V usage is TRBV5-1 and J usage is TRBJ1-5, with 7 nucleotides matching TRBD1. The V segment lost 1 base and the J segment 7 bases; nucleotides outside the gene matches: 5. Germline V gene data show CDR1 as SGHRS and CDR2 as YFSETQ. This CDR3 is 14 amino acids long. In nucleotides, the CDR3 is TGCGCCAGCAGCTTGTCAGGGGGGCAACAGCCCCAGCATTTT. Translated: CASSLSGGQQPQHF.